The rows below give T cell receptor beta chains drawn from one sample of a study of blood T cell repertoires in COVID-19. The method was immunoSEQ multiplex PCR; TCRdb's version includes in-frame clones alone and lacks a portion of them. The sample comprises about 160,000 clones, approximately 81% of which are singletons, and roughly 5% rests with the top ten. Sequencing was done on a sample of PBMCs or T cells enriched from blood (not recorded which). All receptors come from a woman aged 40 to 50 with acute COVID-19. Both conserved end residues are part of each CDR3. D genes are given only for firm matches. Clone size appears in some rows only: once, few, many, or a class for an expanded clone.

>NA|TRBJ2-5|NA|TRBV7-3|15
CASSSRGQGSETQYF
TGTGCCAGCAGCTCACGCGGGCAGGGGAGCGAGACCCAGTACTTC
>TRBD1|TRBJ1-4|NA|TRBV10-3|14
CASRDSRTNEKLFF
TGTGCCAGCAGGGACAGCCGAACTAATGAAAAACTGTTTTTT
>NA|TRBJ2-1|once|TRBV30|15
CAWSFGHRAYNEQFF
TGTGCCTGGAGTTTCGGACACCGGGCTTACAATGAGCAGTTCTTC
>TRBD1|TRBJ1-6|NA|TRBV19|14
CASSPTGNNSPLHF
TGTGCCAGTAGCCCGACAGGGAATAATTCACCCCTCCACTTT
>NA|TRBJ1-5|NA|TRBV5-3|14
CARSLERVSQPQHF
TGTGCCAGAAGCTTGGAGCGGGTTAGTCAGCCCCAGCATTTT
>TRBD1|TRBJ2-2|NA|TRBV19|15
CASSVNRGHTGELFF
TGTGCCAGTAGTGTCAACAGGGGGCACACCGGGGAGCTGTTTTTT
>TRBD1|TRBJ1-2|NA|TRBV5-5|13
CASSSTGDYGYTF
TGTGCCAGCAGCTCCACAGGGGACTATGGCTACACCTTC
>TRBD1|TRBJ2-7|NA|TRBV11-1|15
CASSGSRGRAYEQYF
TGTGCCAGCAGCGGATCCAGGGGGCGAGCCTACGAGCAGTACTTC
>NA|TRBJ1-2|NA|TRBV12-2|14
CASRIRGRIYGYTF
TGTGCAAGTCGCATCCGGGGGAGAATCTATGGCTACACCTTC
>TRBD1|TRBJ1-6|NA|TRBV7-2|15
CASSFWTGGNSPLHF
TGTGCCAGCAGCTTCTGGACAGGGGGTAATTCACCCCTCCACTTT
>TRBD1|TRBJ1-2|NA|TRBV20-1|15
CSASTRDRRPYGYTF
TGCAGTGCTAGTACCCGGGACAGGCGACCTTATGGCTACACCTTC
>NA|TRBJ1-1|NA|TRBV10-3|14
CAISERIRGPEAFF
TGTGCCATCAGCGAAAGAATCAGGGGTCCTGAAGCTTTCTTT
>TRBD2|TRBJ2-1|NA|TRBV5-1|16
CASSLDLSGGGDEQFF
TGCGCCAGCAGCTTGGATCTGTCGGGAGGTGGGGATGAGCAGTTCTTC
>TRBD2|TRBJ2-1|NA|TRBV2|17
CASRENQGTSDYNEQFF
TGTGCCAGCAGGGAAAATCAAGGGACTAGCGACTACAATGAGCAGTTCTTC
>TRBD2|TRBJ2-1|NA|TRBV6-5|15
CASSSLGLAEDEQFF
TGTGCCAGCAGTTCTCTTGGACTAGCGGAGGACGAGCAGTTCTTC
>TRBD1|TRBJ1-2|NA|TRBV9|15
CASSVGTGGGYGYTF
TGTGCCAGCAGCGTAGGGACAGGGGGCGGCTATGGCTACACCTTC
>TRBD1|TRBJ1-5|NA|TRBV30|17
CALSGTGGPYSNQPQHF
TGTGCTCTATCGGGGACAGGGGGTCCTTATAGCAATCAGCCCCAGCATTTT
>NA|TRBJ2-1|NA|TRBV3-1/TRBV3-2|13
CASSPPGRGEQFF
TGTGCCAGCAGCCCACCAGGACGGGGGGAGCAGTTCTTC
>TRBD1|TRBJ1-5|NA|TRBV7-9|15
CASSSTTGVDQPQHF
TGTGCCAGCAGCTCAACCACAGGGGTAGATCAGCCCCAGCATTTT
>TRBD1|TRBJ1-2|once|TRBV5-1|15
CASSLGQGDYYGYTF
TGCGCCAGCAGCTTGGGACAGGGGGATTACTATGGCTACACCTTC
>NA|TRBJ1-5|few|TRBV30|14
CAWTSSGSNQPQHF
TGTGCCTGGACAAGTAGCGGAAGCAATCAGCCCCAGCATTTT
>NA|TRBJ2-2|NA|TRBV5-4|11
CASSSYGELFF
TGTGCCAGCAGCTCGTACGGGGAGCTGTTTTTT
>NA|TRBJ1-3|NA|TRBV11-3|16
CASSFRSPTSGNTIYF
TGTGCCAGCAGCTTCAGGTCACCGACCTCTGGAAACACCATATATTTT
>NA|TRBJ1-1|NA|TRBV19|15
CASSADIDTNTEAFF
TGTGCCAGTAGTGCCGACATCGACACGAACACTGAAGCTTTCTTT
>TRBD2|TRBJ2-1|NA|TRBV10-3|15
CAIRPTSGLYNEQFF
TGTGCCATCAGGCCGACTAGCGGACTTTACAATGAGCAGTTCTTC
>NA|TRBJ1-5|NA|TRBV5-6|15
CASSSTTYSNQPQHF
TGTGCCAGCAGCTCGACAACTTATAGCAATCAGCCCCAGCATTTT
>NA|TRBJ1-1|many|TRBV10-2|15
CASSETGSPNTEAFF
TGCGCCAGCAGTGAGACCGGGTCCCCGAACACTGAAGCTTTCTTT
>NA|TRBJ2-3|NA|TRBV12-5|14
CASAQDSPTDTQYF
TGTGCTAGTGCCCAGGACAGCCCCACAGATACGCAGTATTTT
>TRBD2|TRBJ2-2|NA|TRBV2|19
CASSEDLAGGIGRTGELFF
TGTGCCAGCAGTGAAGACCTAGCGGGAGGAATTGGGAGAACCGGGGAGCTGTTTTTT
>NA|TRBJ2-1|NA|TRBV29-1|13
CSVGGQRIGEQFF
TGCAGCGTTGGGGGACAACGAATTGGGGAGCAGTTCTTC
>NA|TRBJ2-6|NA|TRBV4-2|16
CASSQDWSSGANVLTF
TGTGCCAGCAGCCAAGATTGGAGCTCTGGGGCCAACGTCCTGACTTTC
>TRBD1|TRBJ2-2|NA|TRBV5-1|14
CASSLQGLAGELFF
TGCGCCAGCAGCTTACAGGGGCTCGCCGGGGAGCTGTTTTTT
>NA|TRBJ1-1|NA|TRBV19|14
CASSISSEGAEAFF
TGTGCCAGTAGTATCAGTTCCGAGGGGGCTGAAGCTTTCTTT
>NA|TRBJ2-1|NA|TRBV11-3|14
CASSFGDFSNEQFF
TGTGCCAGCAGCTTTGGGGACTTCTCAAATGAGCAGTTCTTC
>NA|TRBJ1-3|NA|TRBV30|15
CAWSPLANSGNTIYF
TGTGCCTGGAGCCCGTTGGCCAACTCTGGAAACACCATATATTTT
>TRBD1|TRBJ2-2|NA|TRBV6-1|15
CASSEIEQGAGELFF
TGTGCCAGCAGTGAAATCGAACAGGGGGCCGGGGAGCTGTTTTTT
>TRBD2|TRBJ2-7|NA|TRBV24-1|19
CATSDPGLAGAVQSYEQYF
TGTGCCACCAGTGATCCGGGACTAGCGGGAGCGGTCCAATCGTACGAGCAGTACTTC
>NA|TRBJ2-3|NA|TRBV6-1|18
CASSVGQGGSGYTDTQYF
TGTGCCAGCAGTGTCGGACAGGGAGGTAGCGGGTACACAGATACGCAGTATTTT
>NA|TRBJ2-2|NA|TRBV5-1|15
CASSQTGLNTGELFF
TGCGCCAGCAGCCAGACAGGTTTGAACACCGGGGAGCTGTTTTTT
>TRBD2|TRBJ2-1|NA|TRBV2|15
CASNKRLAGYNEQFF
TGTGCCAGCAATAAAAGACTAGCGGGATACAATGAGCAGTTCTTC